This T cell receptor beta chain derives from a study of molecular identifiers for immune sequencing clone quantification. TCRdb re-called the PCR reads through MiXCR, storing one row per CDR3 protein. The table includes about 640,000 distinct CDR3 sequences, just under 20% detected once. The sample holds one count of this clonotype. Being one base from a much bigger clone, this may be a read error. This CDR3 has 16 amino acids. The germline CDR1 and CDR2 sequences are SEHNR and FQNEAQ (reference sequence). The sequence came from a human donor in good health. Some libraries in this study had Jurkat cell RNA spiked in. The sequenced material came from naive CD8+ T cells from blood, with Jurkat cell RNA spiked in. Regarding subset: FACS-sorted CD8+CD4-CCR7+CD45RA+ naive T cells. The J gene is TRBJ1-5, the V gene TRBV7-9; TRBD1 might be the D (5 bases). CDR3: CASCLSSQGGNQPQHF. The CDR3 bases are TGTGCCAGCTGCTTAAGTAGCCAGGGTGGCAATCAGCCCCAGCATTTT.